This is a list of T cell receptor delta chains from one sample in a study of Vδ1+ human thymocytes. TCRdb applied CATT to the multiplex PCR reads for clone calling. Among over 65,000 delta-chain clones listed, around 32% were seen once. Sequencing was carried out using Vdelta1+ gamma-delta thymocytes from the thymus. Every receptor here comes from a boy younger than two who had congenital heart surgery. CDR3s include the opening cysteine and the closing phenylalanine or tryptophan. The D gene is left open where the match is weak. Where a row states a size, it is once, few, many or the class of an expanded clone; other rows omit it.

>TRDV1|TRDJ1|few|TRDD3
CALGEKIFLRGIRPKTDKLIF
TGTGCTCTTGGGGAAAAAATCTTCCTACGGGGGATACGCCCGAAGACCGATAAACTCATCTTT
>TRDV1|TRDJ1|-|-
CALGKRLPSHTGTDKLIF
TGTGCTCTTGGGAAACGCCTTCCTTCCCATACTGGGACCGATAAACTCATCTTT
>TRDV1|TRDJ1|few|TRDD2
CALGDLPTLGIIGKLIF
TGTGCTCTTGGGGATCTTCCTACTTTGGGGATTATCGGTAAACTCATCTTT
>TRDV1|TRDJ1|few|-
CALGYTDKLIF
TGTGCTCTTGGGTACACCGATAAACTCATCTTT
>TRDV1|TRDJ1|-|-
CALGELVPPPKGGYTDKLIF
TGTGCTCTTGGGGAACTTGTTCCCCCCCCGAAAGGTGGTTACACCGATAAACTCATCTTT
>TRDV1|TRDJ1|-|TRDD3
CALGDLSYPRPGGYATYEYTDKLIF
TGTGCTCTTGGGGACCTTTCCTACCCGCGTCCTGGGGGATACGCCACCTACGAGTACACCGATAAACTCATCTTT
>TRDV1|TRDJ1|few|TRDD3
CALGELQLPLGLGEKLIF
TGTGCTCTTGGGGAACTCCAACTTCCCCTGGGACTGGGGGAGAAACTCATCTTT
>TRDV1|TRDJ1|-|-
CALRGLTDKLIF
TGTGCTTTGAGGGGCCTCACCGATAAACTCATCTTT
>TRDV1|TRDJ1|-|TRDD3
CALGDPLSTGGFGDKLIF
TGTGCTCTTGGGGATCCCCTGAGTACTGGGGGGTTTGGGGATAAACTCATCTTT
>TRDV1|TRDJ1|-|TRDD3
CALGAVLGDTLDDKLIF
TGTGCTCTTGGGGCAGTCCTGGGGGATACTCTCGACGATAAACTCATCTTT
>TRDV1|TRDJ1|-|TRDD2
CALGPIPTLLAIDKLIF
TGTGCTCTTGGGCCGATTCCTACGCTCCTGGCCATCGATAAACTCATCTTT
>TRDV1|TRDJ1|-|-
CALGELDAYFPGLTDKLIF
TGTGCTCTTGGGGAACTCGATGCCTACTTCCCGGGGCTCACCGATAAACTCATCTTT
>TRDV1|TRDJ1|-|TRDD3
CALGEFSPLGDTSDKLIF
TGTGCTCTTGGGGAATTCTCCCCACTGGGGGATACGTCCGATAAACTCATCTTT
>TRDV1|TRDJ1|few|-
CALGELFTDTDKLIF
TGTGCTCTTGGGGAACTTTTCACGGACACCGATAAACTCATCTTT
>TRDV1|TRDJ1|few|TRDD3
CALGEGAPCQLEDAILGGTYTDKLIF
TGTGCTCTTGGGGAAGGGGCACCCTGCCAACTGGAGGATGCTATACTGGGGGGTACGTACACCGATAAACTCATCTTT
>TRDV2|TRDJ1|-|-
CACATRGSSNTDKLIF
TGTGCCTGTGCCACAAGGGGATCCTCCAACACCGATAAACTCATCTTT
>TRDV1|TRDJ1|-|TRDD3
CALGEGWGSNKDKLIF
TGTGCTCTTGGGGAAGGCTGGGGGTCCAACAAGGATAAACTCATCTTT
>TRDV1|TRDJ1|-|-
CALGASHVVPYTDKLIF
TGTGCTCTTGGGGCATCTCACGTAGTCCCCTACACCGATAAACTCATCTTT
>TRDV1|TRDJ1|-|-
CALGDVGGHTDKLIF
TGTGCTCTTGGGGACGTAGGGGGGCACACCGATAAACTCATCTTT
>TRDV1|TRDJ1|few|TRDD3
CALGEVYLPYWGIYQKDKLIF
TGTGCTCTTGGGGAAGTCTATCTCCCGTACTGGGGGATTTACCAGAAGGATAAACTCATCTTT
>TRDV1|TRDJ1|-|TRDD3
CALGELPNWGIRPDKLIF
TGTGCTCTTGGGGAATTACCCAACTGGGGGATACGCCCCGATAAACTCATCTTT
>TRDV3|TRDJ1|few|TRDD3
CACIHSGGTGGTDKLIF
TGTGCCTGTATACATTCTGGGGGAACAGGGGGGACCGATAAACTCATCTTT
>TRDV1|TRDJ1|-|TRDD3
CALGEFFPYWGPGVSTDKLIF
TGTGCTCTTGGGGAGTTCTTTCCGTACTGGGGGCCAGGGGTTTCCACCGATAAACTCATCTTT
>TRDV1|TRDJ1|-|TRDD3
CALGELTPFPILGDTDKLIF
TGTGCTCTTGGGGAACTAACTCCATTCCCAATACTGGGGGATACCGATAAACTCATCTTT
>TRDV2|TRDJ1|-|-
CACDPGGAFAYTDKLIF
TGTGCCTGTGACCCCGGGGGGGCCTTTGCGTACACCGATAAACTCATCTTT
>TRDV1|TRDJ1|-|TRDD3
CALGEPWGIDTDKLIF
TGTGCTCTTGGGGAACCGTGGGGGATTGACACCGATAAACTCATCTTT
>TRDV1|TRDJ1|-|-
CALGELVSRKGYPYTDKLIF
TGTGCTCTTGGGGAACTTGTTAGCCGGAAGGGGTACCCGTACACCGATAAACTCATCTTT
>TRDV1|TRDJ1|-|TRDD3
CALGEGGGLVFGTGGYRGTDKLIF
TGTGCTCTTGGGGAAGGTGGGGGTCTGGTGTTCGGTACTGGGGGATACCGGGGCACCGATAAACTCATCTTT
>TRDV1|TRDJ1|few|TRDD3
CALGEWVSYWGTPTDKLIF
TGTGCTCTTGGGGAATGGGTCTCCTACTGGGGGACGCCCACCGATAAACTCATCTTT
>TRDV1|TRDJ1|few|-
CALGERLRAGSTGLIF
TGTGCTCTTGGGGAACGACTACGAGCTGGTTCAACCGGGCTCATCTTT
>TRDV1|TRDJ1|-|TRDD3
CALGESRSSLNWGIRADKLIF
TGTGCTCTTGGGGAATCCAGATCCTCTCTGAACTGGGGGATTAGGGCCGATAAACTCATCTTT
>TRDV1|TRDJ1|few|-
CALGELTPTRVCLLDTDKLIF
TGTGCTCTTGGGGAACTTACCCCTACTCGGGTCTGCCTCTTGGACACCGATAAACTCATCTTT
>TRDV1|TRDJ3|-|TRDD3
CALLDRPYWGMPLDSSWDTRQMFF
TGTGCTCTCCTAGATAGGCCCTACTGGGGGATGCCCCTAGATAGCTCCTGGGACACCCGACAGATGTTTTTC
>TRDV1|TRDJ1|-|TRDD3
CALGEPLRAWGNIWYTDKLIF
TGTGCTCTTGGGGAACCCCTACGCGCGTGGGGGAACATCTGGTACACCGATAAACTCATCTTT
>TRDV1|TRDJ1|-|-
CALGELRFLRLLPDCKLIF
TGTGCTCTTGGGGAACTTCGGTTTCTACGACTACTGCCCGATTGCAAACTCATCTTT
>TRDV1|TRDJ2|-|TRDD3
CALGEERGFGPTKTGGYETAQLFF
TGTGCTCTTGGGGAAGAACGTGGCTTTGGTCCTACGAAGACTGGGGGATACGAGACAGCACAACTCTTCTTT
>TRDV1|TRDJ1|-|-
CALGNVGGTDKLIF
TGTGCTCTTGGGAATGTGGGGGGGACCGATAAACTCATCTTT
>TRDV1|TRDJ1|few|TRDD3
CALGAIQTPYWGKYTDKLIF
TGTGCTCTTGGGGCGATACAAACCCCTTACTGGGGGAAGTACACCGATAAACTCATCTTT
>TRDV1|TRDJ1|-|TRDD2
CALGDVFLRGGGDADKLIF
TGTGCTCTTGGGGATGTATTCCTACGAGGAGGTGGTGACGCCGATAAACTCATCTTT
>TRDV1|TRDJ1|-|-
CALGELSALPNRYTDKLIF
TGTGCTCTTGGGGAACTATCAGCACTCCCGAATAGGTACACCGATAAACTCATCTTT
>TRDV1|TRDJ1|-|TRDD3
CALSSYAGFTGGYGATDKLIF
TGTGCTCTTTCATCCTACGCGGGCTTTACTGGGGGATACGGGGCGACCGATAAACTCATCTTT
>TRDV1|TRDJ1|-|TRDD3
CALGEGLYWGIPDKLIF
TGTGCTCTTGGGGAAGGCCTGTACTGGGGGATACCCGATAAACTCATCTTT
>TRDV1|TRDJ1|-|TRDD3
CALGELGGYSYTDKLIF
TGTGCTCTTGGGGAACTAGGGGGATACTCCTACACCGATAAACTCATCTTT
>TRDV2|TRDJ1|few|-
CACDTEWGPYTDKLIF
TGTGCCTGTGACACCGAATGGGGGCCTTACACCGATAAACTCATCTTT
>TRDV2|TRDJ1|many|TRDD3
CACDTHTGGYLTPYTDKLIF
TGTGCCTGTGACACACATACTGGGGGATACTTGACCCCGTACACCGATAAACTCATCTTT
>TRDV1|TRDJ1|few|TRDD3
CALGAYLGDPIKEYTDKLIF
TGTGCTCTTGGGGCCTACTTGGGGGACCCGATCAAAGAGTACACCGATAAACTCATCTTT
>TRDV2|TRDJ1|few|-
CACDTTGREEGPRKADKLIF
TGTGCCTGTGACACCACTGGGAGGGAGGAAGGCCCAAGGAAGGCCGATAAACTCATCTTT
>TRDV1|TRDJ1|-|-
CALGTPRLRDPFYTDKLIF
TGTGCTCTTGGGACTCCGAGGCTTCGGGACCCATTCTACACCGATAAACTCATCTTT